Shown below are 8 T cell receptor beta chains from a single sample sequenced in a study of blood T cell repertoires in COVID-19. The data were produced by immunoSEQ multiplex PCR, yet TCRdb's version contains in-frame clones alone and is incomplete. The table lists approximately 300,000 clones, roughly nine tenths of them singletons. Sequencing was done on a sample of PBMCs or T cells enriched from blood (not recorded which). The origin of the receptors is a woman aged 25 to 39 who had been exposed to COVID-19.

J is TRBJ1-4 and V is TRBV21-1; the DNA was not used to check the table's D call, TRBD1. TRBV21-1 constitutes a pseudogene. CDR3 size: 11 residues. The CDR3, as DNA: TGTGCCAGCACATTACAGGAAAAACTGTTTTTT. Protein: CASTLQEKLFF.

The chain joins TRBV3-1 (or the pseudogene TRBV3-2) to TRBJ2-1; TRBD1 matches at 8 bases. J lost 5 bases, V lost 1 base, and 4 bases had no gene match. CDR3 length: 15 amino acids. Germline V gene lookup returns CDR1 LGHDT and CDR2 YNNKEL (reference sequence). The CDR3 coding sequence is TGTGCCAGCAGCCAAGGGACAGGGATTCACAATGAGCAGTTCTTC. Residues: CASSQGTGIHNEQFF.

This clone appeared once. The V call is TRBV5-1, the J call TRBJ1-6; D is unresolved. The CDR3 is 17 amino acids. Germline V CDR1 and CDR2: SGHRS, YFSETQ. V was shortened by 4 bases and J by 0 bases, with 14 bases between the two germline ends. The DNA for the CDR3 is TGCGCCAGCAGCACCCGGTCATCTCCCTCCTATAATTCACCCCTCCACTTT. It is translated as CASSTRSSPSYNSPLHF.

The chain recombines TRBV2 with TRBJ2-7; 11 nucleotides line up with TRBD1. The germline V gene has CDR1 SNHLY and CDR2 FYNNEI. Trimming cost V 6 bases and J 5 bases; bases outside gene matches: 6. The length of the CDR3 is 14 residues. The CDR3 sequence: CASRRTGGADEQYF. In nucleotides, the CDR3 is TGTGCCAGCAGGCGGACAGGGGGCGCCGACGAGCAGTACTTC.

The chain recombines TRBV5-1 with TRBJ1-1, with no clear D. Germline V lookup: CDR1 SGHRS, CDR2 YFSETQ. The CDR3 consists of 12 residues. The V gene lost 5 bases and the J gene lost 4 bases, with 9 bases spanning the gap. The CDR3 protein is CASSTGSTEAFF. The CDR3, as DNA: TGCGCCAGCAGTACGGGGTCCACTGAAGCTTTCTTT.

The J gene is TRBJ1-4, the V gene TRBV7-8; a weak D match, TRBD1 (5 bases). The CDR3 contains 14 residues. Germline lookup yields CDR1 SGHVS and CDR2 FQNEAQ. Trimming shortened V by 3 bases and J by 8 bases, and 13 bases separated the two germline ends. The DNA of the CDR3 is TGTGCCAGCAGCTTGGGGGGATTAGGCGAAAAACTGTTTTTT. The encoded protein is CASSLGGLGEKLFF.

The genes are TRBV29-1 and TRBJ2-7; 10 bases line up with TRBD2. Losses at the gene ends were 4 bases for V and 1 base for J; bases not matched to a gene: 1. The CDR3 runs 13 residues. CDR1 is SQVTM and CDR2 is ANQGSEA in the germline V gene. The CDR3 DNA reads TGCAGCGTTGGGACTAGCGGATCCTACGAGCAGTACTTC. Translated, it gives CSVGTSGSYEQYF.

The chain links TRBV28 to TRBJ1-6, with 7 bases fitting TRBD1. Germline assignment: CDR1 MDHEN and CDR2 SYDVKM. V trimming: 6 bases; J trimming: 3 bases; junction bases outside the gene matches: 8. This CDR3 comprises 16 residues. The CDR3 coding sequence is TGTGCCAGCAGGACTGACAGGGCCGTCTATAATTCACCCCTCCACTTT. Its protein is CASRTDRAVYNSPLHF.